What follows describes a single T cell receptor (beta chain). What it binds is not known. Coverage ceases 3 residues before the CDR3 finishes, and the germline J gene fills in the end. All donors had a single incident cervical HPV16 infection, not prevalent. This entry belongs to a study of T cells in women clearing cervical HPV infection. General study points: Controls had more TRBV6-7 (approximately 0.15%) than cases (roughly 0.11%). Effector/memory and HPV-specific T cells were not isolated, and association timing is unknown. CIN3+ cases had significantly higher TCR repertoire richness than controls, but evenness did not differ.

Using immunoSEQ multiplex PCR, the repertoire was profiled, and TCRdb retains in-frame clones only, with some absent. In total, the table holds about 29,000 clones. J gave up 7 bases and V 6 bases, and 8 bases lay outside the gene matches. CDR1 and CDR2 from the germline V gene are SQVTM and ANQGSEA. The CDR3 loop spans 13 amino acids. The chain employs TRBV29-1 and TRBJ2-4, with 8 bases fitting TRBD1. Sequencing was performed on blood buffy coat. This clonotype was sampled from a woman aged 18-70 years with a cervical HPV16 infection that either progressed to CIN3+ or cleared (not recorded which). CDR3 amino acids: CSVTDREWNIQYF. The DNA read from the CDR3 is TGCAGCGTAACGGACAGGGAGTGGAACATT.